These 3 T cell receptor beta chains share one sample of origin, sequenced in a study of T cell changes during pregnancy in multiple sclerosis. Generated by immunoSEQ multiplex PCR, the TCRdb table keeps only in-frame clones and is missing some. The sample carries tens of thousands of clones, 85% to 95% recorded once. The sample was peripheral blood, taken before pregnancy. These receptors all come from a female donor with multiple sclerosis, enrolled in a pregnancy study.

The chain combines TRBV11-2 with TRBJ1-1; TRBD1 might be the D (6 bases). Trimming pared 4 bases from V and 3 bases from J, leaving 9 bases between. Germline CDR1 and CDR2: SGHAT and FQNNGV. The CDR3 has 13 amino acids. DNA of the CDR3: TGTGCCAGCAGCTCCAGGGGAGACACTGAAGCTTTCTTT. Its protein product is CASSSRGDTEAFF.

The chain employs TRBV7-2 and TRBJ2-5, with TRBD2 matching over 12 bases. This CDR3 contains 16 residues. The trim removed 5 bases at V and 5 bases at J, leaving 9 bases unmatched. From germline, CDR1 is SGHTA and CDR2 FQGNSA. CDR3 sequence: CASSAHWTSGVETQYF. CDR3 nucleotides: TGTGCCAGCAGCGCTCATTGGACTAGCGGGGTTGAGACCCAGTACTTC.

The V gene is TRBV5-4, the J gene TRBJ2-7; 9 bases are a match to TRBD1. Germline-derived CDR1 and CDR2 are SGHNT and YYREEE (reference sequence). V was pared by 4 bases and J by 5 bases, with 16 bases of the junction left unmatched. This CDR3 region has 17 residues. The CDR3 sequence is CASSPRTGAAPTNEQYF. The CDR3 DNA reads TGTGCCAGCAGCCCTAGGACAGGGGCCGCACCGACGAACGAGCAGTACTTC.